Following are 14 T cell receptor beta chains from one sample sequenced in a study of T cells in Graves' hyperthyroidism and ophthalmopathy. Researchers amplified the TCR beta CDR3 regions from RNA transcripts. First-round RT-PCR targeting the TCR CDR3 was performed with the HTBI primer set. MiXCR, run by TCRdb on the multiplex PCR reads, gives a single entry per CDR3 protein. The sample comprises a few hundred thousand distinct CDR3 sequences, approximately 18% of which are singletons, and roughly two fifths rests with the top ten. Sample: blood. These receptors came from a man between 18 and 35 years old with Graves' ophthalmopathy.

This clonotype came up once. This chain links TRBV5-4 with TRBJ2-3, with TRBD1 identical over 10 bases. After removal of 4 bases from V and 1 base from J, the junction contained 3 bases not matched to a gene. The germline V gene encodes CDR1 SGHNT and CDR2 YYREEE (reference sequence). This CDR3 contains 15 residues. CDR3 sequence reads: CASSPGQGGTDTQYF. The CDR3 DNA is TGTGCCAGCAGCCCTGGACAGGGGGGCACAGATACGCAGTATTTT. The complete variable domain, with remaining parts taken from reference TRBV5-4 and TRBJ2-3, reads ETGVTQSPTHLIKTRGQQVTLRCSSQSGHNTVSWYQQALGQGPQFIFQYYREEENGRGNFPPRFSGLQFPNYSSELNVNALELDDSALYLCASSPGQGGTDTQYFGPGTRLTVL.

This clonotype was seen many times. This chain links TRBV24-1 with TRBJ1-5; no reliable D call. V was cut by 5 bases and J by 3 bases, with 16 bases left in between. The CDR3 is 16 amino acids. CDR1 KGHDR and CDR2 SFDVKD come from the germline V gene. The CDR3 sequence: CATSGEGSSFNQPQHF. CDR3 DNA sequence: TGTGCCACCAGTGGAGAGGGAAGCTCATTCAATCAGCCCCAGCATTTT.

This clonotype was recorded many times. The chain employs TRBV5-1 and TRBJ2-1; D is unclear. Trimming pared 4 bases from V and 0 bases from J, leaving 17 bases between. Per germline, CDR1 SGHRS and CDR2 YFSETQ. The CDR3 length is 17 residues. The CDR3 region has the DNA TGCGCCAGCAGCCCACGGGCCCCCCCGAGCTCCTACAATGAGCAGTTCTTC. It yields the protein CASSPRAPPSSYNEQFF.

This clonotype was detected ten times or more. The rearrangement links TRBV6-1 to TRBJ1-1; D is possibly TRBD1 (5 bases). The CDR3 consists of 13 residues. The V gene lost 0 bases and the J gene lost 6 bases, with 8 bases spanning the gap. Germline CDR1 and CDR2: MNHNS and SASEGT. This CDR3 is CASSEATVSEAFF. The CDR3 region has the DNA TGTGCCAGCAGTGAAGCGACAGTCTCTGAAGCTTTCTTT.

This clonotype appeared a few times. The chain recombines TRBV20-1 with TRBJ1-5, with TRBD1 matching 9 bases. The CDR3 sequence is 14 residues long. In germline, CDR1 is DFQATT, CDR2 SNEGSKA (reference sequence). V lost 5 bases and J lost 6; bases outside the gene matches: 8. The CDR3 sequence is CSAPETGGGQPQHF. CDR3 nucleotides: TGCAGTGCTCCAGAGACAGGGGGAGGTCAGCCCCAGCATTTT.

The chain uses TRBV10-2 and TRBJ2-7, with TRBD1 identical over 9 bases. V dropped 2 bases and J dropped 3; count of bases not matched to a gene: 5. The CDR3 consists of 15 residues. Germline assignment: CDR1 WSHSY and CDR2 SAAADI. The CDR3 DNA follows: TGCGCCAGCAGTGAGGGGCAGGGACAGGGCTACGAGCAGTACTTC. Its translation: CASSEGQGQGYEQYF.

This clonotype was detected ten times or more. CDR3 in amino acids: CASSQIPGGLGTEAFF. The DNA for the CDR3 is TGTGCCAGCAGCCAGATACCCGGGGGGCTCGGCACTGAAGCTTTCTTT. The V gene is TRBV2, the J gene TRBJ1-1; TRBD1 is a possible D gene (6 bases). Trimming left V 6 bases short and J 4 bases short, with 21 bases between. The CDR3 runs to 16 residues. Germline V gene data show CDR1 as SNHLY and CDR2 as FYNNEI.

In this sample, this clonotype turned up many times. This chain connects TRBV2 to TRBJ2-1; TRBD1 agrees at 7 bases. Germline CDR1 and CDR2: SNHLY and FYNNEI. This CDR3 has 16 residues. The V and J ends lost 5 bases and 1 base, in that order; junction bases with no gene match: 8. The CDR3 bases are TGTGCCAGCAGTCCCAAGACAGGGCCATCCTACAATGAGCAGTTCTTC. Residues: CASSPKTGPSYNEQFF.

The chain combines TRBV6-4 with TRBJ2-1; 8 bases are shared with TRBD2. Germline assignment: CDR1 MRHNA and CDR2 SNTAGT. V shed 2 bases, J shed 5 bases, and the junction held 5 bases outside the gene matches. CDR3 length equals 15 residues. The CDR3 bases are TGTGCCAGCAGTGACCAAGCGGGGGCCCACAATGAGCAGTTCTTC. The encoded protein is CASSDQAGAHNEQFF.

On this clonotype: A read error may produce the germline difference seen at one junction end. The V gene is TRBV4-1, the J gene TRBJ2-3, with 10 bases identical to TRBD1. The CDR3 runs 16 residues. Germline-derived CDR1 and CDR2 are MGHRA and YSYEKL. The CDR3: CASSQERDRGPDTQYF. DNA for the CDR3: TGTGCCAGCAGCCAAGAAAGGGACAGGGGACCAGATACGCAGTATTTT.

This clonotype has a count of ten or more. The CDR3 DNA sequence: TGCGCCAGCAGCCCAACTCAGGGACAGATCCCTGAAGCTTTCTTT. It encodes CASSPTQGQIPEAFF. The chain couples TRBV5-1 to TRBJ1-1, with TRBD1 matching over 7 bases. This CDR3 is 15 amino acids long. Germline CDR1 SGHRS, CDR2 YFSETQ. The J segment lost 6 bases and the V segment lost 4 bases, leaving 12 bases of the junction unmatched.

This clonotype has at least ten counts. The V and J genes are TRBV7-9 and TRBJ2-7; a possible D gene is TRBD2 (6 bases). Germline values: CDR1 SEHNR, CDR2 FQNEAQ (reference sequence). This CDR3 is built from 17 residues. Trimming cost V 5 bases and J 5 bases, with 25 bases left between them. CDR3 coding DNA: TGTGCCAGCAGCCCCCCTCGGGCCCGAGGGAGGAGTGACGAGCAGTACTTC. Its translation is CASSPPRARGRSDEQYF.

The chain uses TRBV6-1 and TRBJ1-4; possible D gene TRBD1, 5 bases. Trimming took off 10 bases at V and 6 bases at J, with 15 bases between the two ends. Germline CDR1 reads MNHNS; CDR2 reads SASEGT. The CDR3 has 13 amino acids. The CDR3 spells CATRGEIDEKLFF. The CDR3 nucleotides read TGTGCCACGCGAGGGGAAATTGATGAAAAACTGTTTTTT.

As for this clonotype: A clone one base away is much larger, so this may be a read error. DNA of the CDR3: TGTGCCAGCAGTGAACGAGGGACAGGGTCTCAGCCCCGGCATTTT. It translates to CASSERGTGSQPRHF. This chain joins TRBV6-1 and TRBJ1-5; 9 bases fit TRBD1. There are 15 residues in the CDR3. Per the germline V gene, CDR1 is MNHNS and CDR2 is SASEGT.